These 15 T cell receptor beta chains originate from one sample sequenced in a study of CXCR3-negative and CXCR3-positive naive CD8 T cells. Whole-study findings and limits: Hydrophobicity was higher for TRB CDR3s found in CXCR3-positive naive cells than in CXCR3-negative naive cells.

Libraries of TRB cDNA were made by 5' RACE and carried UMIs. TCRdb re-called the 5' RACE reads and gives one entry per CDR3 protein, without DNA. The listing contains about 110,000 distinct CDR3 sequences. The antigens these receptors bind are not known. Sequenced sample: naive CXCR3+ CD8+ T cells from blood. As for subset: CD45RO-CCR7+CD27+CD95- naive CD8+ T cells expressing CXCR3 (TNR3+). The receptors originated from a human donor in good health. Some clones in this sample may be carry-over from other donors' samples.

The chain couples TRBV7-9 to TRBJ1-2; TCRdb picks TRBD1, but there is no DNA to check that call. The V gene's germline CDR1 is SEHNR and CDR2 FQNEAQ (reference sequence). The CDR3 consists of 18 residues. This CDR3 reads CASSLVGQMTFGMIGYTF.

The chain's CDR3 is CASNSGPRETQYF. The rearrangement uses TRBV2 and TRBJ2-5; the TRBD2 assignment by TCRdb is unverifiable without DNA. This CDR3 has 13 amino acids. Germline CDR1 and CDR2: SNHLY and FYNNEI.

The chain joins TRBV7-9 to TRBJ2-7; lacking DNA, the TRBD1 call made by TCRdb goes unchecked. Germline lookup yields CDR1 SEHNR and CDR2 FQNEAQ (reference sequence). The CDR3 is made up of 17 amino acids. The CDR3 spells CASSLSLAGEYQETQYF.

The chain recombines TRBV5-1 with TRBJ2-5; TCRdb's D call of TRBD1 is untestable without DNA. In germline, CDR1 is SGHRS, CDR2 YFSETQ. This CDR3 contains 14 residues. CDR3 amino acids: CASSLWTGGETQYF.

Here the CDR3 reads CASSPGGGLYEAFF. The genes are TRBV28 and TRBJ1-1; without DNA, the TCRdb call of TRBD1 cannot be checked. Germline CDR1 MDHEN, CDR2 SYDVKM. CDR3 length: 14 residues.

The V gene is TRBV23-1, the J gene TRBJ2-3; TCRdb names TRBD2, which stays unverified in the absence of DNA. TRBV23-1 is flagged as an ORF with uncertain function. CDR3 size: 14 residues. The CDR3 sequence is CASTLAGGADTQYF.

The genes are TRBV3-1 and TRBJ1-1; TCRdb's D call of TRBD1 is untestable without DNA. The CDR3 runs to 13 residues. Germline CDR1 is LGHDT and CDR2 is YNNKEL (reference sequence). CDR3 sequence: CASSPFQGQEAFF. The whole variable domain, filled in from reference TRBV3-1 and TRBJ1-1, reads DTAVSQTPKYLVTQMGNDKSIKCEQNLGHDTMYWYKQDSKKFLKIMFSYNNKELIINETVPNRFSPKSPDKAHLNLHINSLELGDSAVYFCASSPFQGQEAFFGQGTRLTVV.

The rearrangement links TRBV2 to TRBJ2-7; with no DNA, the TCRdb D assignment of TRBD1 cannot be verified. The CDR3 runs 16 residues. Germline CDR1 is SNHLY and CDR2 is FYNNEI. This chain's CDR3 is CASSGPGGEEGYEQYF.

V usage is TRBV27 and J usage is TRBJ2-1; as DNA is missing, the TRBD2 call by TCRdb cannot be tested. The CDR3 contains 17 residues. Germline CDR1 and CDR2: MNHEY and SMNVEV (reference sequence). CDR3 amino acids: CASIGLAGESDYNEQFF.

The rearrangement joins TRBV19 to TRBJ2-1; the TCRdb call, TRBD1, lacks DNA for checking. The CDR3 contains 15 residues. Germline V gene lookup returns CDR1 LNHDA and CDR2 SQIVND (reference sequence). The CDR3 loop reads CASSMGGSSYNEQFF. The full variable domain, its missing parts supplied by reference TRBV19 and TRBJ2-1, is DGGITQSPKYLFRKEGQNVTLSCEQNLNHDAMYWYRQDPGQGLRLIYYSQIVNDFQKGDIAEGYSVSREKKESFPLTVTSAQKNPTAFYLCASSMGGSSYNEQFFGPGTRLTVL.

CDR3 loop: CASSEGWGTGVMLDTEAFF. The chain recombines TRBV19 with TRBJ1-1; TCRdb proposes TRBD1, but this gene call is untestable without DNA. CDR3 length equals 19 residues. From germline, CDR1 is LNHDA and CDR2 SQIVND (reference sequence).

J is TRBJ1-1 and V is TRBV25-1. Germline CDR1 reads MGHDK; CDR2 reads SYGVNS. CDR3 length: 14 residues. This CDR3 reads CASSEWELNTEAFF.

V gene TRBV29-1 combines with J gene TRBJ2-3; TCRdb picks TRBD2, but there is no DNA to check that call. Germline V gives CDR1 SQVTM, CDR2 ANQGSEA. The CDR3 is 14 amino acids. The CDR3 protein is CSVLAGGPADTQYF.

V gene TRBV7-9 combines with J gene TRBJ1-2; TCRdb picks TRBD1, but there is no DNA to check that call. Germline lookup yields CDR1 SEHNR and CDR2 FQNEAQ (reference sequence). This CDR3 has 13 residues. CDR3 region: CASSPDTNYGYTF.

V and J are TRBV28 and TRBJ2-1; TCRdb calls TRBD2, which cannot be checked without DNA. The germline V gene has CDR1 MDHEN and CDR2 SYDVKM. The length of the CDR3 is 15 residues. The chain's CDR3 is CASSFRGPSYNEQFF.